This T cell receptor (beta chain) was identified in a study of blood T cell repertoires in COVID-19. Clones were read by immunoSEQ multiplex PCR, and TCRdb kept only the in-frame ones, dropping some. The repertoire holds fewer than 70,000 clones, with about 80% as singletons. CDR3 length equals 14 residues. From germline, CDR1 is SGHRS and CDR2 YFSETQ. Trimming left V 5 bases short and J 5 bases short, with 16 bases between. The TCR was taken from a man aged 30 to 45 with COVID-19, enrolled during active disease. The chain uses TRBV5-1 and TRBJ2-5; D unresolved. Sequenced input: peripheral blood. In DNA, the CDR3 is TGCGCCAGCAGTCTCCAGACTGGCCGCGAGACCCAGTACTTC. Protein: CASSLQTGRETQYF.